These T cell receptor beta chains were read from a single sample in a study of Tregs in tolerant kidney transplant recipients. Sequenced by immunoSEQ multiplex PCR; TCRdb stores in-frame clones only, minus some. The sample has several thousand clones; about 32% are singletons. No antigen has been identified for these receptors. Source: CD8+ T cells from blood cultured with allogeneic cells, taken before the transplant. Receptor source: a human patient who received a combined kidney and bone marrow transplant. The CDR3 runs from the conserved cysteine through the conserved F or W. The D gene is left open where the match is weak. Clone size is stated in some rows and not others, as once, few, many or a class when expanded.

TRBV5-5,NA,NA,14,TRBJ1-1,CASSLDRDPSGAFF,TGTGCCAGCAGCTTGGACAGGGACCCATCTGGCGCTTTCTTT
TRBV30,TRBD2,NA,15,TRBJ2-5,CAWGISGEAGETQYF,TGTGCCTGGGGGATTAGCGGGGAGGCGGGAGAGACCCAGTACTTC
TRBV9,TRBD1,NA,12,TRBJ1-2,CASSTTGEGYTF,TGTGCCAGCAGCACCACAGGGGAAGGCTACACCTTC
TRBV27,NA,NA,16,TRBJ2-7,CASSFTLARGPFGQYF,TGTGCCAGCAGTTTTACGCTAGCGAGAGGACCTTTCGGGCAGTACTTC
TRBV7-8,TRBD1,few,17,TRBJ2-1,CASSLVWTGGSYNEQFF,TGTGCCAGCAGCTTAGTCTGGACAGGGGGTTCCTACAATGAGCAGTTCTTC
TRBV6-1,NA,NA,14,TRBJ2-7,CASNVRRTAYEQYF,TGTGCCAGCAATGTAAGGAGGACGGCATACGAGCAGTACTTC
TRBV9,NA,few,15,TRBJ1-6,CASSVVDSANSPLHF,TGTGCCAGCAGCGTAGTCGATTCTGCTAATTCCCCCCTCCACTTT
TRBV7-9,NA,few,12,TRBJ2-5,CASRTGEETQYF,TGTGCCAGTAGAACGGGAGAAGAGACCCAGTACTTC
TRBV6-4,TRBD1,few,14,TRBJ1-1,CASSHTGGAGEAFF,TGTGCCAGCAGTCACACAGGGGGCGCCGGTGAAGCTTTCTTT
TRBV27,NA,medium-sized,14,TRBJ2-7,CASSFSVVPNEQYF,TGTGCCAGCAGTTTTTCTGTAGTCCCTAACGAGCAGTACTTC
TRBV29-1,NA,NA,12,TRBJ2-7,CSVSVPQYEQYF,TGCAGCGTATCAGTACCCCAGTACGAGCAGTACTTC
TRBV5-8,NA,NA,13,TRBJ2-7,CASSLAGLYEQYF,TGTGCCAGCAGCTTAGCAGGGCTCTACGAGCAGTACTTC
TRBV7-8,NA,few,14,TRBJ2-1,CASRPLQGHNEQFF,TGTGCCAGCAGACCACTTCAGGGGCACAATGAGCAGTTCTTC
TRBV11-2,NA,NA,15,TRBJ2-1,CASSLVSSSYNEQFF,TGTGCCAGCAGCTTAGTCTCTAGCTCCTACAATGAGCAGTTCTTC
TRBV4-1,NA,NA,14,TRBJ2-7,CASSTRQNSREQYF,TGCGCCAGCAGCACTCGACAGAATTCGAGGGAGCAGTACTTC
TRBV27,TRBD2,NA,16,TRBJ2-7,CASGTLTSGGASEQYF,TGTGCCAGCGGAACCCTGACTAGCGGGGGGGCGAGTGAGCAGTACTTC
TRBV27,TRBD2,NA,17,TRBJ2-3,CASSLLGLAGATDTQYF,TGTGCCAGCAGTTTATTGGGGCTAGCGGGGGCTACAGATACGCAGTATTTT
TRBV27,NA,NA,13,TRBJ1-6,CASSLRYNSPLHF,TGTGCCAGCAGTTTGAGGTATAATTCCCCCCTCCACTTT
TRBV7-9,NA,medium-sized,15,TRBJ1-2,CASSPPTRGNYGYTF,TGTGCCAGCAGCCCCCCGACCAGGGGAAACTATGGCTACACCTTC
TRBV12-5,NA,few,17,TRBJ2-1,CASGLVEIPGLQNEQFF,TGTGCTAGTGGTTTGGTAGAAATACCGGGACTCCAGAATGAGCAGTTCTTC
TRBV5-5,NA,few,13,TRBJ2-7,CASSLDNNYEQYF,TGTGCCAGCAGCTTGGATAATAACTACGAGCAGTACTTC
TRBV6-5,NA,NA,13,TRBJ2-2,CASSYKRTGELFF,TGTGCCAGCAGTTACAAACGGACCGGGGAGCTGTTTTTT
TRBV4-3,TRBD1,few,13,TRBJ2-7,CASSVRQGSEQYF,TGCGCCAGCAGCGTCCGACAGGGATCCGAGCAGTACTTC
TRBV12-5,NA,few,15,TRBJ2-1,CASGLEVLSYNEQFF,TGTGCTAGTGGTCTCGAGGTATTATCCTACAATGAGCAGTTCTTC
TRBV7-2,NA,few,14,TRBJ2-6,CASSSYSGANVLTF,TGTGCCAGCAGCTCCTACTCTGGGGCCAACGTCCTGACTTTC
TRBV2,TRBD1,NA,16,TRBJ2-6,CASSAGTDSGANVLTF,TGTGCCAGCAGTGCGGGGACAGACTCTGGGGCCAACGTCCTGACTTTC
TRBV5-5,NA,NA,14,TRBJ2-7,CASSLVVSGYEQYF,TGTGCCAGCAGCTTGGTTGTGTCAGGTTACGAGCAGTACTTC
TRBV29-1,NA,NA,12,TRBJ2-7,CSVQQGMHEQYF,TGCAGCGTCCAACAGGGTATGCACGAGCAGTACTTC
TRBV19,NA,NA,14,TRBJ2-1,CASSWTAGHNEQFF,TGTGCCAGTAGCTGGACTGCTGGTCACAATGAGCAGTTCTTC
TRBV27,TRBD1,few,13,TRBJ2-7,CASGVRGPSEQYF,TGTGCCAGCGGGGTCAGGGGGCCAAGCGAGCAGTACTTC
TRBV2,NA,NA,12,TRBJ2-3,CAILERGDTQYF,TGTGCCATCCTAGAAAGGGGAGATACGCAGTATTTT
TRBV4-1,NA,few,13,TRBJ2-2,CASSPLESGELFF,TGTGCCAGCAGCCCGCTTGAGAGTGGGGAGCTGTTTTTT
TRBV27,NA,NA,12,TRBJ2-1,CASSFNRNEQFF,TGTGCCAGCAGTTTTAATCGGAATGAGCAGTTCTTC
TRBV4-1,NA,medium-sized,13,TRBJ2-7,CASSRVGLVEQYF,TGCGCCAGCAGCCGGGTTGGGCTTGTCGAGCAGTACTTC
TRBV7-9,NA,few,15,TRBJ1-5,CASSPPGGSNQPQHF,TGTGCCAGCAGCCCACCCGGGGGGAGCAATCAGCCCCAGCATTTT
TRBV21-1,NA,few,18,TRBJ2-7,CASSSGERTKFFYYEQYF,TGTGCCAGCAGCTCAGGGGAACGGACCAAATTTTTTTACTACGAGCAGTACTTC
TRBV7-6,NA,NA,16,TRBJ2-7,CASSPPPGSGTYEQYF,TGTGCCAGCAGCCCCCCCCCGGGTTCGGGGACCTACGAGCAGTACTTC
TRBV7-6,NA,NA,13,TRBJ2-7,CASSLAPDYEQYF,TGTGCCAGCAGCTTAGCGCCAGACTACGAGCAGTACTTC
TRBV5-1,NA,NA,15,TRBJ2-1,CASALAGPSNNEQFF,TGCGCCAGCGCCCTGGCGGGGCCGTCTAACAATGAGCAGTTCTTC
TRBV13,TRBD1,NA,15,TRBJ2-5,CASSPRTGGQETQYF,TGTGCCAGCAGCCCCCGGACAGGCGGACAAGAGACCCAGTACTTC
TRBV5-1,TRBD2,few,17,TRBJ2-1,CASSAGGGLSSYNEQFF,TGCGCCAGCAGCGCGGGCGGGGGACTAAGCTCCTACAATGAGCAGTTCTTC
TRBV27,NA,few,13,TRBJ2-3,CASSLTGRDTQYF,TGTGCCAGCAGCCTGACAGGGAGGGATACGCAGTATTTT
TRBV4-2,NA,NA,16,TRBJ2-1,CASSQGGPALYNEQFF,TGTGCCAGCAGCCAAGGGGGGCCCGCCCTCTACAATGAGCAGTTCTTC
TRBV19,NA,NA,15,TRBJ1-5,CASSRGGHHNQPQHF,TGTGCCAGTAGTAGGGGAGGACACCACAATCAGCCCCAGCATTTT
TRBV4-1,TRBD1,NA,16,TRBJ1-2,CASSQDPTGLFSGYTF,TGCGCCAGCAGCCAAGATCCGACAGGGTTGTTCTCTGGCTACACCTTC
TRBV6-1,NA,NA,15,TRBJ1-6,CASSSFQGIFSPLHF,TGTGCCAGCAGTTCTTTTCAGGGTATATTTTCACCCCTCCACTTT
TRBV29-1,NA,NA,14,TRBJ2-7,CSVVGIAGGYEQYF,TGCAGCGTCGTCGGGATAGCCGGGGGCTACGAGCAGTACTTC
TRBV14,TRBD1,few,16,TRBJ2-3,CASSQTGTGYTDTQYF,TGTGCCAGCAGCCAAACCGGGACAGGGTACACAGATACGCAGTATTTT
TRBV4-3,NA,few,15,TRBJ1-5,CASSQVDRTHQPQHF,TGCGCCAGCAGCCAAGTAGACAGGACTCATCAGCCCCAGCATTTT
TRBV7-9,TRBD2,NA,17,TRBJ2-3,CASSLGTSGRAADTQYF,TGTGCCAGCAGCTTAGGTACTAGCGGGAGGGCGGCAGATACGCAGTATTTT
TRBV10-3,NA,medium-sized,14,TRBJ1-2,CAISEPGASIGYTF,TGTGCCATCAGTGAGCCGGGTGCCTCAATAGGCTACACCTTC